This entry is about one T cell receptor beta chain. Its specificity is unknown. Measured with immunoSEQ multiplex PCR; TCRdb has only the in-frame clones, and not every one. The repertoire holds some 2,500,000 clones, with roughly 93% as singletons. This entry belongs to a study of shared clonotypes between healthy human individuals. Findings and limits, study-wide: Exclusively blood specimens were collected; tissue repertoires likely differ.

This CDR3 is 17 amino acids long. The V and J ends lost 3 bases and 3 bases respectively, with 20 bases between them. CDR1 and CDR2 from the germline V gene are MDHEN and SYDVKM. Subsets obtained from CD4+ cells comprised CD45RA+ naive and CD45RA-negative memory cells. The sequence derives from a man aged 18 to 35 in good health. Some clones in this sample may be carry-over from other donors' samples. V and J are TRBV28 and TRBJ1-2; D is undetermined. What was sequenced was naive CD4+ T cells from PBMCs. As to subset: CD45RA+ positively selected. For the CDR3, the DNA is TGTGCCAGCAGTTTTGGTGGCGCTTGGAAGATGGACTATGGCTACACCTTC. Encoded protein: CASSFGGAWKMDYGYTF.